This T cell receptor beta chain was retrieved from a study of CD8 T cells in ankylosing spondylitis. The germline V and J ends were trimmed by 6 bases and 10 bases, with 12 bases remaining between them. Looked up from germline, CDR1 is SGHAT and CDR2 is FQNNGV. This CDR3 contains 12 residues. Overall study findings and caveats: Reportedly, matched ankylosing spondylitis synovial fluid was significantly enriched for disease-linked clones.

TCRdb passed the 5' RACE reads through MiXCR, listing each CDR3 protein once. The table has hundreds of thousands of distinct CDR3 sequences, less than 25% seen once. This clonotype was seen many times. The antigen is unknown. Sequenced: blood, either unsorted or a sorted T cell fraction (not recorded which). The chain is built from TRBV11-2 and TRBJ1-4; possible D gene TRBD1, 5 bases. The receptor's source is a female donor with ankylosing spondylitis or in good health (not recorded which). This CDR3 is CASSRDSGKLFF. Written as DNA, the CDR3 is TGTGCCAGCAGTCGAGACAGCGGAAAACTGTTTTTT.